This entry lists 17 T cell receptor beta chains sequenced from one sample in a study of T cell responses to AZD1222 COVID-19 vaccine. Profiling relied on immunoSEQ multiplex PCR, and the TCRdb table lists in-frame clones only, not all of them. The sample contains under 150,000 clones, around four fifths of which appear only once. The starting material was peripheral blood, obtained on day 0 of MenACWY control vaccination. These receptors all stem from an adult in good health.

CDR3 nucleotide sequence: TGTGCCAGCAGGACGACAGGGAGGAGATTTGGCTACACCTTC. It encodes CASRTTGRRFGYTF. The chain recombines TRBV6-5 with TRBJ1-2; TRBD1 matches at 7 bases. The trim removed 6 bases at V and 7 bases at J, leaving 11 bases unmatched. The CDR3 contains 14 residues. Germline lookup yields CDR1 MNHEY and CDR2 SVGAGI.

CDR3: CASSRRTGENSPLHF. Here the CDR3 DNA reads TGTGCCAGCAGCCGACGGACAGGGGAGAATTCACCCCTCCACTTT. The gene calls are TRBV11-2 and TRBJ1-6; TRBD1 matches at 9 bases. CDR3 length: 15 residues. Germline trimming cut 5 bases from V and 7 bases from J; bases unmatched to any gene: 6. CDR1 SGHAT and CDR2 FQNNGV come from the germline V gene.

This clone was observed at least ten times. This rearrangement joins TRBV5-6 to TRBJ2-1; D gene unclear. This CDR3 is built from 13 residues. V was trimmed by 0 bases and J by 10 bases, leaving 11 bases between them. The germline CDR1 and CDR2 sequences are SGHDT and YYEEEE. CDR3 nucleotides: TGTGCCAGCAGCTTGGAAGCCAACGGGGAGCAGTTCTTC. This sequence encodes CASSLEANGEQFF.

The chain is built from TRBV9 and TRBJ2-3; D possibly corresponds to TRBD1 (6 bases). V shed 0 bases and J shed 10 bases, with 12 bases lying between them. CDR1 and CDR2 from the germline V gene are SGDLS and YYNGEE. The CDR3 covers 13 residues. Here the CDR3 DNA reads TGTGCCAGCAGCGTAGCTACCAGGGGAGCGCAGTATTTT. Translation: CASSVATRGAQYF.

The genes are TRBV2 and TRBJ2-7; no definite D call. In germline, CDR1 is SNHLY, CDR2 FYNNEI. The ends were cut back, 7 bases at V and 3 bases at J, with 7 bases in the middle. The CDR3 is 11 amino acids. The DNA of the CDR3 is TGTGCCAGCACCACCCTCTACGAGCAGTACTTC. It translates to CASTTLYEQYF.

V gene TRBV11-3 combines with J gene TRBJ2-1; D tentatively fits TRBD1 or TRBD2 (5 bases each). Germline V gene data show CDR1 as SGHNT and CDR2 as YENEEA. The CDR3 extends over 15 amino acids. The V end was cut by 1 base, the J end by 3 bases, with 10 bases between. The CDR3 sequence: CASSLAGDDYNEQFF. CDR3 nucleotide sequence: TGTGCCAGCAGCTTAGCCGGGGACGACTACAATGAGCAGTTCTTC.

This chain links TRBV7-9 with TRBJ1-2; 7 nucleotides align to TRBD1. The CDR3 contains 14 residues. The germline V gene has CDR1 SEHNR and CDR2 FQNEAQ (reference sequence). V lost 3 bases to trimming and J lost 0 bases; unmatched junction nucleotides: 1. CDR3 amino acids: CASSLGQTNYGYTF. The CDR3 bases are TGTGCCAGCAGCTTGGGACAGACTAACTATGGCTACACCTTC. Complete variable domain (other parts from reference TRBV7-9 and TRBJ1-2): DTGVSQNPRHKITKRGQNVTFRCDPISEHNRLYWYRQTLGQGPEFLTYFQNEAQLEKSRLLSDRFSAERPKGSFSTLEIQRTEQGDSAMYLCASSLGQTNYGYTFGSGTRLTVV.

The J gene is TRBJ1-6, the V gene TRBV18; D perhaps matches TRBD1 (6 bases). V lost 5 bases, J lost 11 bases, and 10 bases lay in between. From germline, CDR1 is KGHSH and CDR2 LQKENI. There are 12 residues in the CDR3. DNA of the CDR3: TGTGCCAGCTCAATCGGGGGGCCACCCCTCCACTTT. Translation gives CASSIGGPPLHF.

V gene TRBV2 combines with J gene TRBJ2-6, with no clear D. V lost 4 bases and J 4 bases, leaving 8 bases between the germline ends. The CDR3 consists of 14 residues. Per the germline V gene, CDR1 is SNHLY and CDR2 is FYNNEI. CDR3 DNA: TGTGCCAGCAGTGGTACTTCCGGGGCCAACGTCCTGACTTTC. Protein: CASSGTSGANVLTF.

This clone was detected once. The CDR3 protein is CASSLGGHPGGELFF. CDR3 sequence (DNA): TGTGCCAGCAGCTTGGGGGGCCATCCAGGCGGGGAGCTGTTTTTT. The chain couples TRBV5-4 to TRBJ2-2; D might be TRBD1 (5 bases). Trimming stripped 0 bases from V and 7 bases from J, with 13 bases between. Germline assignment: CDR1 SGHNT and CDR2 YYREEE (reference sequence). This CDR3 region has 15 residues.

The chain recombines TRBV5-1 with TRBJ2-3; TRBD1 aligns across 9 bases. This CDR3 has 16 amino acids. After removal of 3 bases from V and 1 base from J, the junction contained 6 bases not matched to a gene. From germline, CDR1 is SGHRS and CDR2 YFSETQ. The CDR3 region has the DNA TGCGCCAGCAGCTGGGGACAGGGTCCTGGCACAGATACGCAGTATTTT. Its protein is CASSWGQGPGTDTQYF.

The genes are TRBV2 and TRBJ1-2; D perhaps matches TRBD1 (5 bases). This CDR3 spans 17 amino acids. With 4 bases removed from V and 4 bases from J, the gap between germline ends came to 22 bases. Germline V gene lookup returns CDR1 SNHLY and CDR2 FYNNEI. This chain's CDR3 is CASSGAGRDPWTYGYTF. The CDR3 DNA is TGTGCCAGCAGTGGGGCAGGGAGAGACCCTTGGACCTATGGCTACACCTTC.

The J gene is TRBJ2-1, the V gene TRBV6-1, with TRBD2 identical over 8 bases. The CDR3 spans 16 residues. J gave up 4 bases and V 2 bases, and 7 bases lay outside the gene matches. Germline lookup yields CDR1 MNHNS and CDR2 SASEGT. CDR3 nucleotide sequence: TGTGCCAGCAGTGAACGAGTGTCTAGCGGGTACAATGAGCAGTTCTTC. This codes for CASSERVSSGYNEQFF.

The chain joins TRBV5-4 to TRBJ2-5; D is tentatively TRBD1 or TRBD2 (5 bases each). V lost 3 bases to trimming and J lost 0 bases, with 12 bases between them. Germline lookup yields CDR1 SGHNT and CDR2 YYREEE (reference sequence). The CDR3 is 15 amino acids. CDR3 sequence: CASSSGTDYQETQYF. Written as DNA, the CDR3 is TGTGCCAGCAGCTCCGGGACCGATTACCAAGAGACCCAGTACTTC.

There are a few counts of this clone. The CDR3 DNA is TGTGCCAGCAGCTCGCCCTTGTCCCGGGACAGGGTGTCCGGCTACACCTTC. It translates to CASSSPLSRDRVSGYTF. The chain is built from TRBV3-1 (or the pseudogene TRBV3-2) and TRBJ1-2; 9 nucleotides align to TRBD1. The germline CDR1 and CDR2 sequences are LGHDT and YNNKEL (reference sequence). The trim removed 5 bases at V and 8 bases at J, leaving 18 bases unmatched. The CDR3 runs to 17 residues.

The gene calls are TRBV28 and TRBJ2-7, with TRBD1 identical over 7 bases. Germline-derived CDR1 and CDR2 are MDHEN and SYDVKM. V lost 4 bases to trimming and J lost 4 bases; unmatched junction nucleotides: 4. The CDR3 consists of 13 residues. For the CDR3, the DNA is TGTGCCAGCAGTTCTCCGGACAGGTACGAGCAGTACGTC. Protein: CASSSPDRYEQYV.

CDR3 region: CASSQVSSYGYTF. The DNA for the CDR3 is TGTGCCAGCAGCCAAGTCAGTTCCTATGGCTACACCTTC. The chain has TRBV3-1 (or the pseudogene TRBV3-2) and TRBJ1-2; D remains unclear. This CDR3 contains 13 residues. Trimming pared 1 base from V and 4 bases from J, leaving 7 bases between. In germline, CDR1 is LGHDT, CDR2 YNNKEL (reference sequence).